The text below deals with one TCR beta chain. Its target is unknown. This entry comes from a study of vaccination effects on CD4 cells after COVID-19. Study-wide context: Samples collected post-vaccine were obtained a median of 72 days after the second dose. Points from the study as a whole: Only a single clone (1 of 255 vaccine-induced clones in healthy vaccinees) cross-reacted with common cold coronaviruses. Late in the post-vaccination period, infection-induced and vaccine-induced clones underwent marked clonal contraction.

The method was immunoSEQ multiplex PCR; TCRdb's version includes in-frame clones alone and lacks a portion of them. This table has some 66,000 clones, approximately 80% appearing once. Germline V gene data show CDR1 as DFQATT and CDR2 as SNEGSKA (reference sequence). V lost 3 bases and J lost 1, with 10 bases in between. CDR3 length equals 14 residues. The authors isolated CD4+ T cells after 10 days of culture. Either the BNT162b2 or mRNA-1273 vaccine was given to participants in two doses. Testing of the vaccine recipients showed negative nucleocapsid antibodies and no prior SARS-CoV-2 infection. The source of this sequence is a human donor who received a COVID-19 vaccine. This chain joins TRBV20-1 and TRBJ2-4, with a possible D match to TRBD1 (7 bases). Material: CD4+ T cells from PBMCs cultured without peptide, obtained after COVID-19 vaccination. In nucleotides, the CDR3 is TGCAGTGCTAGTTCAGGGGGGGCCAAAAACATTCAGTACTTC. Protein product: CSASSGGAKNIQYF.